This TCR beta chain was captured by sequencing in a study of PD-1 blockade in classical Hodgkin lymphoma. Study details: The nivolumab dose that patients received was 3 mg/kg, given intravenously every 2 weeks. Study findings and constraints: Relapsed/refractory patients reportedly had the lowest baseline TCR diversity, below newly diagnosed patients, who were below healthy donors. Newly diagnosed patients had diversity similar to the baseline diversity of complete responders.

Each of the patients experienced relapse following autologous stem cell transplantation, and their brentuximab vedotin exposure differed. Some clones are missing from TCRdb's copy, which holds only in-frame ones; the method was immunoSEQ multiplex PCR. The data show over 85,000 clones, roughly 79% seen once. As to this clone: The antigen is unknown.

The sequence came from a human donor with classical Hodgkin lymphoma. Sample: peripheral blood mononuclear cells (PBMCs), taken before the second cycle of nivolumab.

For the CDR3, the DNA is TGTGCCAGTAGTATCGCGGGGCTAGGTGGGAGCGAGCAGTACTTC. This encodes CASSIAGLGGSEQYF. This chain links TRBV19 with TRBJ2-7, with D possibly matching TRBD2 (6 bases). V was shortened by 3 bases and J by 6 bases, with 18 bases between the two germline ends. The CDR3 has 15 amino acids. CDR1 is LNHDA and CDR2 is SQIVND in the germline V gene (reference sequence).